Below, 6 T cell receptor beta chains from the same sample are listed, as sequenced in a study of T cell responses to AZD1222 COVID-19 vaccine. TCRdb's table, derived via immunoSEQ multiplex PCR, lists solely in-frame clones and lacks some. The table has some 100,000 clones, around nine tenths seen once. This material consisted of peripheral blood, taken on day 0 of AZD1222 vaccination. The receptors here all came from an adult in good health.

This clone was counted only a few times. The genes are TRBV7-8 and TRBJ1-1; D might be TRBD1 (6 bases). The CDR3 is 17 amino acids. The V gene lost 5 bases and the J gene lost 0 bases, with 19 bases spanning the gap. Germline values: CDR1 SGHVS, CDR2 FQNEAQ. The CDR3 protein is CASSRGGAGSMNTEAFF. The CDR3 nucleotides read TGTGCCAGCAGCCGAGGGGGGGCAGGCTCGATGAACACTGAAGCTTTCTTT. Full variable domain (rest looked up from reference TRBV7-8 and TRBJ1-1): GAGVSQSPRYKVAKRGQDVALRCDPISGHVSLFWYQQALGQGPEFLTYFQNEAQLDKSGLPSDRFFAERPEGSVSTLKIQRTQQEDSAVYLCASSRGGAGSMNTEAFFGQGTRLTVV.

The V call is TRBV9, the J call TRBJ2-1; D is tentatively TRBD1 or TRBD2 (5 bases each). The CDR3 extends over 14 amino acids. CDR1 is SGDLS and CDR2 is YYNGEE in the germline V gene. With 3 bases removed from V and 9 bases from J, the gap between germline ends came to 16 bases. The CDR3 nucleotides read TGTGCCAGCAGCGCGGTCGGGACCATAGGTGAGCAGTTCTTC. Residues: CASSAVGTIGEQFF.

This rearrangement joins TRBV9 to TRBJ2-1; D possibly corresponds to TRBD1 (6 bases). The germline CDR1 and CDR2 sequences are SGDLS and YYNGEE. This CDR3 is built from 15 residues. V gave up 3 bases and J gave up 7 bases, with 17 bases separating them. The CDR3 DNA is TGTGCCAGCAGCGCCCAGGGGCTAGTAGGAAATGAGCAGTTCTTC. As protein: CASSAQGLVGNEQFF.

This chain links TRBV11-2 with TRBJ2-1; D ambiguous. V lost 5 bases, J lost 7 bases, and 15 bases lay in between. This CDR3 is 14 amino acids long. Looked up from germline, CDR1 is SGHAT and CDR2 is FQNNGV. For the CDR3, the DNA is TGTGCCAGCAGCCTCCGGATCTTAAAGAATGAGCAGTTCTTC. It codes for CASSLRILKNEQFF.

V usage is TRBV29-1 and J usage is TRBJ1-1; D possibly corresponds to TRBD1 (5 bases). The V gene's germline CDR1 is SQVTM and CDR2 ANQGSEA. The CDR3 length is 12 residues. Trimming cost V 4 bases and J 2 bases, with 8 bases left between them. DNA of the CDR3: TGCAGCGTTGTCAGGGAAAACACTGAAGCTTTCTTT. This codes for CSVVRENTEAFF.

The chain couples TRBV14 to TRBJ1-1, with D unclear. The ends were cut back, 1 base at V and 8 bases at J, with 11 bases in the middle. From germline, CDR1 is SGHDN and CDR2 FVKESK. The CDR3 runs 13 residues. The CDR3 spells CASSQAAPAEAFF. CDR3 sequence (DNA): TGTGCCAGCAGCCAAGCGGCTCCAGCGGAAGCTTTCTTT.